This T cell receptor (beta chain) derives from a study of blood T cell repertoires in COVID-19. Study overall: The origin of the acute and convalescent COVID-19 samples was the United States, Italy and Spain. T cells, B-cell-depleted T cells, or PBMCs provided the cDNA or gDNA that served as material.

CDR1 and CDR2 (germline): SGHRS, YFSETQ. CDR3 length: 15 amino acids. After removal of 1 base from V and 4 bases from J, the junction contained 5 bases not matched to a gene. As processed by the authors: Reference gene primers were amplified, and this amplification served to estimate nucleated cell counts. The table came from immunoSEQ multiplex PCR; TCRdb's copy has only in-frame clones and leaves some out. That table is the source of V, J and clone size, and D and trimming were worked out from the DNA. The sample shows 190,000 or so clones, 85% to 90% of them seen only once. The sequencing input was peripheral blood. The sequence derives from a young woman who had recovered from COVID-19. The rearrangement joins TRBV5-1 to TRBJ2-7; 10 bases fit TRBD2. Here the CDR3 DNA reads TGCGCCAGCAGCTTGAGCGGGGGGGAATATTACGAGCAGTACTTC. This sequence encodes CASSLSGGEYYEQYF.